These 15 T cell receptor beta chains share one sample of origin, sequenced in a study of blood T cell repertoires in COVID-19. Sequenced by immunoSEQ multiplex PCR; TCRdb stores in-frame clones only, minus some. The sample lists about 310,000 clones, roughly 86% occurring once. Input material: peripheral blood. The receptors derive from a woman in her 50s who had recovered from COVID-19.

The chain has TRBV7-9 and TRBJ2-3; no definite D call. CDR3 length: 13 amino acids. Trimming left V 0 bases short and J 4 bases short, with 5 bases between. Germline CDR1 and CDR2: SEHNR and FQNEAQ (reference sequence). The DNA for the CDR3 is TGTGCCAGCAGCTTAGCCGGGTCAGATACGCAGTATTTT. Its protein is CASSLAGSDTQYF.

The chain is built from TRBV12-3 or TRBV12-4 and TRBJ1-6; D gene uncertain. The CDR3 is 12 amino acids. Trimming took 7 bases from V and 6 from J, leaving 7 bases between them. The CDR3 reads CASTPGNSPLHF. The CDR3 DNA follows: TGTGCCAGCACCCCGGGTAATTCACCCCTCCACTTT.

This chain joins TRBV25-1 and TRBJ1-1, with D maybe TRBD1 (5 bases). Per the germline V gene, CDR1 is MGHDK and CDR2 is SYGVNS. Trimming stripped 3 bases from V and 1 base from J, with 9 bases between. The CDR3 extends over 14 amino acids. The CDR3 spells CASSEVQANTEAFF. The DNA of the CDR3 is TGTGCCAGCAGTGAGGTACAGGCGAACACTGAAGCTTTCTTT.

The V and J genes are TRBV30 and TRBJ2-3; 10 nucleotides line up with TRBD1. V dropped 2 bases and J dropped 1; count of bases not matched to a gene: 6. The CDR3 consists of 16 residues. Germline V lookup: CDR1 GTSNPN, CDR2 SVGIG (reference sequence). CDR3 region: CAWSSRQGAGTDTQYF. DNA for the CDR3: TGTGCCTGGAGTTCCAGACAGGGGGCTGGCACAGATACGCAGTATTTT.

The rearrangement links TRBV6-2 or TRBV6-3 to TRBJ1-6; 9 bases agree with TRBD1. The length of the CDR3 is 18 residues. Trimming cost V 2 bases and J 2 bases; bases outside gene matches: 7. Germline V gene sequence: CDR1 MNHEY, CDR2 SVGEGT. CDR3 nucleotides: TGTGCCAGCAGTTACCCCGGACAGGGGAGCGCCTATAATTCACCCCTCCACTTT. Encoded protein: CASSYPGQGSAYNSPLHF.

The chain is built from TRBV19 and TRBJ1-5; D is unclear. Trimming took 3 bases from V and 5 from J, leaving 8 bases between them. This CDR3 contains 13 residues. In germline, CDR1 is LNHDA, CDR2 SQIVND (reference sequence). CDR3 region: CASSIPTDQPQHF. The CDR3 DNA reads as TGTGCCAGTAGTATCCCTACAGATCAGCCCCAGCATTTT.

This chain links TRBV28 with TRBJ2-6; a weak D match, TRBD2 (6 bases). Germline lookup yields CDR1 MDHEN and CDR2 SYDVKM. The CDR3 extends over 17 amino acids. V gave up 2 bases and J gave up 0 bases, with 11 bases separating them. Here the CDR3 DNA reads TGTGCCAGCAGTTTAGGCGGGGTTCCCTCTGGGGCCAACGTCCTGACTTTC. It translates to CASSLGGVPSGANVLTF.

The chain links TRBV10-2 to TRBJ2-1; TRBD2 matches at 8 bases. V shed 7 bases, J shed 4 bases, and the junction held 9 bases outside the gene matches. CDR1 is WSHSY and CDR2 is SAAADI in the germline V gene. This CDR3 region has 15 residues. CDR3 nucleotide sequence: TGCGCCAGCAACGATGCGGGAGGAACTTACAATGAGCAGTTCTTC. This encodes CASNDAGGTYNEQFF.

The chain carries TRBV15 and TRBJ1-4; possibly TRBD1 for D (5 bases). The CDR3 totals 14 residues. Trimming left V 8 bases short and J 4 bases short, with 14 bases between. Germline V CDR1 and CDR2: LNHNV, YYDKDF (reference sequence). This chain's CDR3 is CATAARDNNEKLFF. In DNA form, the CDR3 reads TGTGCCACCGCCGCCAGGGATAATAATGAAAAACTGTTTTTT.

This chain connects TRBV28 to TRBJ1-3, with 7 bases identical to TRBD1. The trim removed 6 bases at V and 4 bases at J, leaving 9 bases unmatched. This CDR3 contains 15 residues. Germline-derived CDR1 and CDR2 are MDHEN and SYDVKM. The CDR3 DNA reads as TGTGCCAGCAGGCCCGGGACAGTTGGAGGAAACACCATATATTTT. As protein: CASRPGTVGGNTIYF.

V gene TRBV9 combines with J gene TRBJ2-1, with 7 bases fitting TRBD1. The CDR3 has 16 amino acids. Losses at the gene ends were 4 bases for V and 4 bases for J; bases not matched to a gene: 11. Looked up from germline, CDR1 is SGDLS and CDR2 is YYNGEE. CDR3 residues: CASSRKGTEPYNEQFF. The CDR3 coding sequence is TGTGCCAGCAGCCGGAAAGGGACAGAACCTTACAATGAGCAGTTCTTC.

The chain is built from TRBV27 and TRBJ1-2; 7 bases are shared with TRBD1. V lost 6 bases, J lost 8 bases, and 9 bases stayed unmatched. CDR1 and CDR2 (germline): MNHEY, SMNVEV (reference sequence). The CDR3 totals 13 residues. CDR3 coding DNA: TGTGCCAGCAGGAGACAGGGAAGGACGGGCTACACCTTC. Translation gives CASRRQGRTGYTF.

This chain connects TRBV7-2 to TRBJ2-3, with D possibly matching TRBD2 (6 bases). V shed 1 base and J shed 8 bases, with 16 bases lying between them. CDR3 length equals 15 residues. The germline V gene encodes CDR1 SGHTA and CDR2 FQGNSA. The CDR3 loop is CASSLDGLSAATQYF. In DNA, the CDR3 is TGTGCCAGCAGCTTAGACGGACTATCTGCTGCTACGCAGTATTTT.

This clone has just one count. The chain combines TRBV18 with TRBJ1-4; D ambiguous. From germline, CDR1 is KGHSH and CDR2 LQKENI. This CDR3 has 16 amino acids. Trimming shortened V by 6 bases and J by 0 bases, and 14 bases separated the two germline ends. CDR3: CASSRETPATNEKLFF. The CDR3 nucleotides are TGTGCCAGCTCGCGAGAGACACCCGCAACTAATGAAAAACTGTTTTTT.

A note on this clone: Other DNA sequences in this sample translate to the same CDR3. The chain recombines TRBV3-1 (or the pseudogene TRBV3-2) with TRBJ1-5; D is ambiguous. Trimming removed 0 bases at V and 7 bases at J, with 7 bases between. The germline V gene encodes CDR1 LGHDT and CDR2 YNNKEL (reference sequence). The CDR3 is 13 residues long. This CDR3 is CASSQDREQPQHF. CDR3 DNA sequence: TGTGCCAGCAGCCAAGATAGAGAACAGCCCCAGCATTTT.